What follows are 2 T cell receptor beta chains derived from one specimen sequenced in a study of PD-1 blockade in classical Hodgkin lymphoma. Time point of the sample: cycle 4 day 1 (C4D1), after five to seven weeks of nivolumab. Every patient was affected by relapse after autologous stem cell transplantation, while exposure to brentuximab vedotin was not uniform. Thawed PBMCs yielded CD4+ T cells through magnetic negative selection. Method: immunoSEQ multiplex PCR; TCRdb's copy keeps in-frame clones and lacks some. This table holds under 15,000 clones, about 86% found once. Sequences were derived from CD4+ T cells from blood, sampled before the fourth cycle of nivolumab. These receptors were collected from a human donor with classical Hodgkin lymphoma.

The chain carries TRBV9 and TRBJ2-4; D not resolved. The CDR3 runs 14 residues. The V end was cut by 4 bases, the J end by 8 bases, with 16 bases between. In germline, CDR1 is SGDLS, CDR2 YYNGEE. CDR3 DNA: TGTGCCAGCAGCTTACAATCAGCCGGGCACATTCAGTACTTC. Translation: CASSLQSAGHIQYF.

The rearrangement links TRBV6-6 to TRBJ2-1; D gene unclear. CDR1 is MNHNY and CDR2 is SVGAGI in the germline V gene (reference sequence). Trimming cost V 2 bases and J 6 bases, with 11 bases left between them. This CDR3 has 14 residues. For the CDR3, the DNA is TGTGCCAGCAGTTACGGTGGATCCGGCAATGAGCAGTTCTTC. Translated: CASSYGGSGNEQFF.